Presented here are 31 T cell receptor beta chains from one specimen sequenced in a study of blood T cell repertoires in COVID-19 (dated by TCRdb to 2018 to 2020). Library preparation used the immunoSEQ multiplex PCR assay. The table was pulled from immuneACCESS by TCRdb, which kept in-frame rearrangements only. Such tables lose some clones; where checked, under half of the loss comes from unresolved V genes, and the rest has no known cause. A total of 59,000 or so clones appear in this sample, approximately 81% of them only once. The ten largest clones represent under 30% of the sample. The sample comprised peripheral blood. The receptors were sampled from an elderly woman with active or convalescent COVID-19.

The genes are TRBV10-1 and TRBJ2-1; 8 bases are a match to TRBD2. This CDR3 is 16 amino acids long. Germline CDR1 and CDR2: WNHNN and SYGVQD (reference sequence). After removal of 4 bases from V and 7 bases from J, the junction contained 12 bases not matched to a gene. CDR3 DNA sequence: TGCGCCAGCAGTGGCCCGCGGGGGGCGACTGGTAATGAGCAGTTCTTC. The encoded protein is CASSGPRGATGNEQFF.

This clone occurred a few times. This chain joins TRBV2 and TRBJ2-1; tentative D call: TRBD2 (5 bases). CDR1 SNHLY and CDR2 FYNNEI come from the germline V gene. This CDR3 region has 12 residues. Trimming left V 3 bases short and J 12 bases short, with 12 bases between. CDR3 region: CASSEEATRQFF. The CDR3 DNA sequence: TGTGCCAGCAGTGAGGAGGCAACCCGGCAGTTCTTC.

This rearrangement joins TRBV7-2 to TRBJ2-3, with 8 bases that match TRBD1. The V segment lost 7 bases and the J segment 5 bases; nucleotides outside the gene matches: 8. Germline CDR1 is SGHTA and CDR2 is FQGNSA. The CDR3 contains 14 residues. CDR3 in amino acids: CASKQGAEGDTQYF. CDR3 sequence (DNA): TGTGCCAGCAAGCAGGGGGCGGAGGGAGATACGCAGTATTTT.

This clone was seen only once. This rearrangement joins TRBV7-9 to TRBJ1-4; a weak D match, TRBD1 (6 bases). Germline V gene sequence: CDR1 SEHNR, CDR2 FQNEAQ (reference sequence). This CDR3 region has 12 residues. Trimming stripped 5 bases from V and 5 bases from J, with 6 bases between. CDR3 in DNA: TGTGCCAGCAGCGGACAGAATGAAAAACTGTTTTTT. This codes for CASSGQNEKLFF.

The CDR3 nucleotides are TGTGCCAGCAGACCCCCGGTAGCGGGGAGGTACGAGCAGTACTTC. Translated: CASRPPVAGRYEQYF. The chain is built from TRBV6-4 and TRBJ2-7, with 8 bases that match TRBD2. CDR1 is MRHNA, CDR2 SNTAGT, per germline. Trimming at V came to 6 bases and at J to 4 bases, leaving 11 bases not matched to a gene. CDR3 size: 15 residues.

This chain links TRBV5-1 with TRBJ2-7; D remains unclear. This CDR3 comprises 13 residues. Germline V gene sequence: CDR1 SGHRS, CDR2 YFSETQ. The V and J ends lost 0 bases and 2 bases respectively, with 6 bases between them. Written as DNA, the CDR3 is TGCGCCAGCAGCTTGGAGCTTACCTACGAGCAGTACTTC. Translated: CASSLELTYEQYF.

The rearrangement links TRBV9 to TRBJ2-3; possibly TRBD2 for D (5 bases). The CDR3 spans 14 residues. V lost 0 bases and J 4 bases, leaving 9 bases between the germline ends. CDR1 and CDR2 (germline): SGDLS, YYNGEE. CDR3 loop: CASSVGLAPDTQYF. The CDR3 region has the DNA TGTGCCAGCAGCGTAGGTCTAGCCCCAGATACGCAGTATTTT.

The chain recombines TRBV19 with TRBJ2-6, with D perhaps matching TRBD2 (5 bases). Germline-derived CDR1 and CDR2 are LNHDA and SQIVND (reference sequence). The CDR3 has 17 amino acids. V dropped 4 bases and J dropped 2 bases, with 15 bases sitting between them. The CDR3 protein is CASSTETWRTGANVLTF. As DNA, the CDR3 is TGTGCCAGTAGTACCGAAACCTGGAGGACTGGGGCCAACGTCCTGACTTTC.

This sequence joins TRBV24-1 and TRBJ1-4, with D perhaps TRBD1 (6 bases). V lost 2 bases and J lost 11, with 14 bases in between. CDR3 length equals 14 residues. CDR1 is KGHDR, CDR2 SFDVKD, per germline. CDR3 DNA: TGTGCCACCAGTGATTCCACAGGGTTTGGGAAACTGTTTTTT. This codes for CATSDSTGFGKLFF.

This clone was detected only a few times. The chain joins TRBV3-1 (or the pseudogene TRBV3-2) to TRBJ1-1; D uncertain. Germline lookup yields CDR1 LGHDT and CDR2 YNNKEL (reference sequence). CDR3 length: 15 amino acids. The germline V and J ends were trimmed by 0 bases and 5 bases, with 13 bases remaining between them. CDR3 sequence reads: CASSQDGPGRTEAFF. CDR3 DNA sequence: TGTGCCAGCAGCCAAGATGGCCCCGGGAGGACTGAAGCTTTCTTT.

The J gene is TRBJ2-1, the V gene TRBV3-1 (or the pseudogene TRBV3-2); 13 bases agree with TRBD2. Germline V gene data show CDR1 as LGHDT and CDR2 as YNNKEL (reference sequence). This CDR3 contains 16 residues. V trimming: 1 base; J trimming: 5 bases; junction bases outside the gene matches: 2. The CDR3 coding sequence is TGTGCCAGCAGCCAAGTGGGGACTAGCGGGGACAATGAGCAGTTCTTC. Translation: CASSQVGTSGDNEQFF.

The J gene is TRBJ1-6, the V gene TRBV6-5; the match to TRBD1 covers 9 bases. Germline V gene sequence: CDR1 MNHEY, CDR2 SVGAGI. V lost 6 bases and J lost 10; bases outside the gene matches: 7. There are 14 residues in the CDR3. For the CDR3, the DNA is TGTGCCAGCAGGCGACAGGGGGAACAGTCACCCCTCCACTTT. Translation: CASRRQGEQSPLHF.

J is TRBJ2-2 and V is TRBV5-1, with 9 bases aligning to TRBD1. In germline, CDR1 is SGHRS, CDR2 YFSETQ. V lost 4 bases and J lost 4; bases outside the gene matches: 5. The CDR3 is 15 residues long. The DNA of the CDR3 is TGCGCCAGCAGCATAGGGGACAGGGTCACCGGGGAGCTGTTTTTT. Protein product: CASSIGDRVTGELFF.

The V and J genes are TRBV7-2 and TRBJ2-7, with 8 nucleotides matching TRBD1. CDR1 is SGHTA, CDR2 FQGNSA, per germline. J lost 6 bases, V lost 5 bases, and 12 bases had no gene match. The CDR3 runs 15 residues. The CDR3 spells CASSRNQGALSEQYF. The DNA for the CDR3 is TGTGCCAGCAGCCGCAATCAGGGGGCGCTGAGCGAGCAGTACTTC.

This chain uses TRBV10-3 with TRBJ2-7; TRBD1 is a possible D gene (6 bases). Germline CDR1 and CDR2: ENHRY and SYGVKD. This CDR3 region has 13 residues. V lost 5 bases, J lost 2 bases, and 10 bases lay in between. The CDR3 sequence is CAISLGQPYEQYF. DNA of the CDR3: TGTGCCATCAGTCTTGGACAGCCCTACGAGCAGTACTTC.

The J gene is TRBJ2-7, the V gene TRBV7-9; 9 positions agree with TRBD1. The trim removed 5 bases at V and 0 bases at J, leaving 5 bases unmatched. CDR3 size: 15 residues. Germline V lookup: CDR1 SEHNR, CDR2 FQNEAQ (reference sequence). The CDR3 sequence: CASSLGTGSSYEQYF. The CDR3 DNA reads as TGTGCCAGCAGCCTAGGGACAGGGAGCTCCTACGAGCAGTACTTC. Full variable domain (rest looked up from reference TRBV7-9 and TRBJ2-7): DTGVSQNPRHKITKRGQNVTFRCDPISEHNRLYWYRQTLGQGPEFLTYFQNEAQLEKSRLLSDRFSAERPKGSFSTLEIQRTEQGDSAMYLCASSLGTGSSYEQYFGPGTRLTVT.

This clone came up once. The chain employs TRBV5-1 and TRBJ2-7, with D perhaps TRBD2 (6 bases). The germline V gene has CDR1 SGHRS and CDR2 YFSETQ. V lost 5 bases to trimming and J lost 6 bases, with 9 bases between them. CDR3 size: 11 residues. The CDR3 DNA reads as TGCGCCAGCAGGGAGGGTGTCGAGCAGTACTTC. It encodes CASREGVEQYF.

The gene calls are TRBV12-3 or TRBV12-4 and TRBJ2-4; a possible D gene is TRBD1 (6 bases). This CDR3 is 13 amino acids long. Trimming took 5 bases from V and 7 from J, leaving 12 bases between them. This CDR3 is CASSKQGTNIQYF. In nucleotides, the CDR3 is TGTGCCAGCAGTAAACAGGGAACCAACATTCAGTACTTC.

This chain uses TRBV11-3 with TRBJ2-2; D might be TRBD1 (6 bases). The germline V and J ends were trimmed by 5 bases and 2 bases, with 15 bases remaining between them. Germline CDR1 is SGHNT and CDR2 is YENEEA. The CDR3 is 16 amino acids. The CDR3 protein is CASSGGRGSNTGELFF. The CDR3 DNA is TGTGCCAGCAGCGGGGGCAGGGGCTCAAACACCGGGGAGCTGTTTTTT.

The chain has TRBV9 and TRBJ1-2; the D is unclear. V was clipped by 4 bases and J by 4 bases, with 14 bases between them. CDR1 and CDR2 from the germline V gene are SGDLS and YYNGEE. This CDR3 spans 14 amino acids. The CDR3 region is CASSPSGESYGYTF. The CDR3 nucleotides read TGTGCCAGCAGCCCGAGTGGAGAATCCTATGGCTACACCTTC.

CDR3 loop: CASSPPGREAFF. CDR3 DNA sequence: TGTGCCAGCTCACCACCGGGCAGGGAAGCTTTCTTT. V and J are TRBV18 and TRBJ1-1; D ambiguous. Germline V gene data show CDR1 as KGHSH and CDR2 as LQKENI. This CDR3 has 12 residues. Trimming stripped 0 bases from V and 8 bases from J, with 7 bases between.

The CDR3 reads CASSLAPGNTEAFF. As DNA, the CDR3 is TGTGCCAGCAGCTTGGCCCCAGGTAACACTGAAGCTTTCTTT. The chain links TRBV5-6 to TRBJ1-1; D not resolved. Germline assignment: CDR1 SGHDT and CDR2 YYEEEE. V lost 0 bases and J 2 bases, leaving 8 bases between the germline ends. The CDR3 runs to 14 residues.

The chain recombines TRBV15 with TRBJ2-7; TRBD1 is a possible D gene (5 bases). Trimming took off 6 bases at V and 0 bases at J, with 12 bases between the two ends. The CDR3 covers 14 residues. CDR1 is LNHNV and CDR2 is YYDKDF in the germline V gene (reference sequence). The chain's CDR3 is CATRPGPSSYEQYF. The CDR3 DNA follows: TGTGCCACCAGGCCAGGGCCTAGCTCCTACGAGCAGTACTTC. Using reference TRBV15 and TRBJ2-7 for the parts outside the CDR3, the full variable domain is DAMVIQNPRYQVTQFGKPVTLSCSQTLNHNVMYWYQQKSSQAPKLLFHYYDKDFNNEADTPDNFQSRRPNTSFCFLDIRSPGLGDTAMYLCATRPGPSSYEQYFGPGTRLTVT.

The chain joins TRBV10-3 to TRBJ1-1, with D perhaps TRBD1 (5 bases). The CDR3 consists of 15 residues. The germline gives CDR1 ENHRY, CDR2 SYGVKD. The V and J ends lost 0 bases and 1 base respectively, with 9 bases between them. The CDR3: CAISESNRPNTEAFF. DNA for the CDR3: TGTGCCATCAGTGAGTCTAACAGGCCGAACACTGAAGCTTTCTTT.

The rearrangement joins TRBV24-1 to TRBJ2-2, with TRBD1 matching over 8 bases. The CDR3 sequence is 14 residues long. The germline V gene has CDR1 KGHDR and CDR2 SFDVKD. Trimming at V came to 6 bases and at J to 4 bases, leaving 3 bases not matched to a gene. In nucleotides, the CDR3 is TGTGCCACCAGTCAGGGGGCTACCACCGGGGAGCTGTTTTTT. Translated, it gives CATSQGATTGELFF.

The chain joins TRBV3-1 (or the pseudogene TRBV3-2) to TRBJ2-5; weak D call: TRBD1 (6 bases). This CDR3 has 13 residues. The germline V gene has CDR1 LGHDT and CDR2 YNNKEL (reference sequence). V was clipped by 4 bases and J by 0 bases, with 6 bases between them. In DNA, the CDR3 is TGTGCCAGCAGCCGGACAGACCAAGAGACCCAGTACTTC. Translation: CASSRTDQETQYF.

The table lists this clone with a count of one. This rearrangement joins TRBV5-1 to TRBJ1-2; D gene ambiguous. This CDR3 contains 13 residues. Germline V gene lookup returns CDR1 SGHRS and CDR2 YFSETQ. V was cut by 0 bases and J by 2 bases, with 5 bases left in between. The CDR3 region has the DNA TGCGCCAGCAGCTTGGACATGAACTATGGCTACACCTTC. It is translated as CASSLDMNYGYTF.

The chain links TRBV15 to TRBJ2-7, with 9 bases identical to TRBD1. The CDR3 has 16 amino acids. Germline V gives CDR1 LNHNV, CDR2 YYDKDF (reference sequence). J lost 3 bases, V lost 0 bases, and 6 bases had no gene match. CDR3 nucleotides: TGTGCCACCAGCAGAGATCAGGGACAGGGAGGCTACGAGCAGTACTTC. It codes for CATSRDQGQGGYEQYF.

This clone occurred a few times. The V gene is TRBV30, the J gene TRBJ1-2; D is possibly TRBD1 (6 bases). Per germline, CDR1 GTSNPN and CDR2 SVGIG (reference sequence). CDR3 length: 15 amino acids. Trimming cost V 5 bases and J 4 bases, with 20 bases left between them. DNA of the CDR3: TGTGCCTGGGACAGGCCTGTACGAGTTGGCTATGGCTACACCTTC. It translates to CAWDRPVRVGYGYTF.

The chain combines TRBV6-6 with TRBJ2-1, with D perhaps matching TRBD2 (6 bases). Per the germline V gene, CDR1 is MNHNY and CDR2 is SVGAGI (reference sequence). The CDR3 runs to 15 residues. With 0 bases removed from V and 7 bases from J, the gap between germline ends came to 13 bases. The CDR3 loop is CASSYSVTSGNEQFF. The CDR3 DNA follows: TGTGCCAGCAGTTACTCCGTGACTAGTGGGAATGAGCAGTTCTTC.

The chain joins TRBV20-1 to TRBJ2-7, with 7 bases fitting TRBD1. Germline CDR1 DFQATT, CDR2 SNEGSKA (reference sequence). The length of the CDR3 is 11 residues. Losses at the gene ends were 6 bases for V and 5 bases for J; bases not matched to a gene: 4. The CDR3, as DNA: TGCAGTGCAAACAGGGGCGACGAGCAGTACTTC. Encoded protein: CSANRGDEQYF.